The sample holds many counts of the clone carrying this T cell receptor (beta chain). Its antigen is still unknown. As part of library construction, unique molecular identifiers were attached to individual cDNA molecules. TCRdb used MiXCR to reprocess the 5' RACE reads, holding one entry per CDR3 protein. The data hold around 67,000 distinct CDR3 sequences, with 9.5% to 15% observed a single time. CDR3 length: 15 residues. The V end lost 4 bases, the J end lost 2 bases, and 14 bases lay between the germline ends. Germline loops: CDR1 SGHKS, CDR2 YYEKEE (reference sequence). This entry belongs to a study of early T cells in non-severe SARS-CoV-2 infection. For the study at large: The input, bulk RNA from unsorted whole blood, was sequenced, and chains were unpaired.

General study results and limits: VDJdb matching favored anti-spike CD8 responses, missing private and CD4 specificities.

Sequences were obtained from whole blood. This TCR was sampled from an adult who was a healthcare worker with PCR-confirmed SARS-CoV-2 infection or an uninfected control (not recorded which). The J gene is TRBJ2-3, the V gene TRBV5-5; D is uncertain. The chain's CDR3 is CASSTTQALTDTQYF. Written as DNA, the CDR3 is TGTGCCAGCAGCACTACACAAGCCCTCACAGATACGCAGTATTTT.